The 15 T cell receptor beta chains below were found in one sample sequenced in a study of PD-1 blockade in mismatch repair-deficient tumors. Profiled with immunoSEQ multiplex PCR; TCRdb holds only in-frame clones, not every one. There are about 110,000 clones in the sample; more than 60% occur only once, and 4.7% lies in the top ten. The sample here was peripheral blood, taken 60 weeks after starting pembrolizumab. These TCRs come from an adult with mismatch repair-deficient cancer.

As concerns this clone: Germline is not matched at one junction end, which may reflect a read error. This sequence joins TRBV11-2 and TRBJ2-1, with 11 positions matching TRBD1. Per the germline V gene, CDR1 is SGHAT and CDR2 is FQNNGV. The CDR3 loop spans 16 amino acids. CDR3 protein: CASRLVGQGAVNEQFF. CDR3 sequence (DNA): TGTGCCAGCAGATTAGTCGGACAGGGGGCAGTAAATGAGCAGTTCTTC.

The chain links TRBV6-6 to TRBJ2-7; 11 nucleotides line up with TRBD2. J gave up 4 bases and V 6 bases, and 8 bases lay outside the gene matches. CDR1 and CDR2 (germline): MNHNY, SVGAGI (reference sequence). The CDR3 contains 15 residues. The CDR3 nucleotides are TGTGCCAGCAGGATGACTAGCGGGGCTCAGTACGAGCAGTACTTC. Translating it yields CASRMTSGAQYEQYF.

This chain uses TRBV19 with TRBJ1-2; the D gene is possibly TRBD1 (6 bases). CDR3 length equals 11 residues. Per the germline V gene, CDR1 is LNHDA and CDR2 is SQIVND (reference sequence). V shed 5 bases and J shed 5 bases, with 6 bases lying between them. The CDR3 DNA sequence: TGTGCCAGTAGTCAGGGGTATGGCTACACCTTC. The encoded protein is CASSQGYGYTF. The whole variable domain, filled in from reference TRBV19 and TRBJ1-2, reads DGGITQSPKYLFRKEGQNVTLSCEQNLNHDAMYWYRQDPGQGLRLIYYSQIVNDFQKGDIAEGYSVSREKKESFPLTVTSAQKNPTAFYLCASSQGYGYTFGSGTRLTVV.

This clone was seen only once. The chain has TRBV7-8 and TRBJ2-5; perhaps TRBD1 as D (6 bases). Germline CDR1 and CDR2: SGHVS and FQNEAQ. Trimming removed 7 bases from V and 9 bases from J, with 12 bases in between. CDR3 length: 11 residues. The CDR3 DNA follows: TGTGCCAGCACCCTCGACAGGCCCCAGTACTTC. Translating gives CASTLDRPQYF.

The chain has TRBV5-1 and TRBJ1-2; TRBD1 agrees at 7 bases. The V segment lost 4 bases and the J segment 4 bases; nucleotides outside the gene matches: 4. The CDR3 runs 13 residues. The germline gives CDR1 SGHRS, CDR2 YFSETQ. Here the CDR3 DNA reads TGCGCCAGCAGCATACGGGACAGCTATGGCTACACCTTC. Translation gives CASSIRDSYGYTF.

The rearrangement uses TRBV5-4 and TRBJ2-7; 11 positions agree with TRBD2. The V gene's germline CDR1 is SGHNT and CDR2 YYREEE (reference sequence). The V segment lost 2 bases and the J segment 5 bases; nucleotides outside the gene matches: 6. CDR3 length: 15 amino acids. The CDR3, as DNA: TGTGCCAGCAGCTTTAGCGGGAGGGCTTTCGACGAGCAGTACTTC. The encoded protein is CASSFSGRAFDEQYF.

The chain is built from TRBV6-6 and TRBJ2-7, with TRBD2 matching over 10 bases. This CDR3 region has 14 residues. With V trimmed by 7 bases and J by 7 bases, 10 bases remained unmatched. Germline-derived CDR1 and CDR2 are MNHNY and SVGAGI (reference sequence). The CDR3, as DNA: TGTGCCAGCACGGATACTAGCGGGGCAGGTGAGCAGTACTTC. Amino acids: CASTDTSGAGEQYF.

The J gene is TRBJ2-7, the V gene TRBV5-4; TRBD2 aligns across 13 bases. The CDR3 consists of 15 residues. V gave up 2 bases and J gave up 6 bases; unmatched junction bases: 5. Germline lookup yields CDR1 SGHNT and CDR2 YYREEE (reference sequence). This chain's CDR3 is CASSLGTSGNGEQYF. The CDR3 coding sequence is TGTGCCAGCAGCTTAGGGACTAGCGGGAACGGCGAGCAGTACTTC. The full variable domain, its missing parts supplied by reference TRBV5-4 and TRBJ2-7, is ETGVTQSPTHLIKTRGQQVTLRCSSQSGHNTVSWYQQALGQGPQFIFQYYREEENGRGNFPPRFSGLQFPNYSSELNVNALELDDSALYLCASSLGTSGNGEQYFGPGTRLTVT.

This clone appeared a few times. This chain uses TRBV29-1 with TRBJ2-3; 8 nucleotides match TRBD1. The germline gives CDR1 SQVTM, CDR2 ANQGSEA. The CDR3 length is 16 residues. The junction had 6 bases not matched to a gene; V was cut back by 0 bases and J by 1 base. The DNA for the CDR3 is TGCAGCGTTGAAGATCTGAAGACAGGGGGCACAGATACGCAGTATTTT. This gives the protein CSVEDLKTGGTDTQYF.

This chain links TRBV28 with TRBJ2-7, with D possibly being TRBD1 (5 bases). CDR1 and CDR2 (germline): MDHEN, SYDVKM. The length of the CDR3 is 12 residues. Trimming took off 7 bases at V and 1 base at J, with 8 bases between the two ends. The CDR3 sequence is CASMDMSYEQYF. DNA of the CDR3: TGTGCCAGCATGGACATGTCCTACGAGCAGTACTTC.

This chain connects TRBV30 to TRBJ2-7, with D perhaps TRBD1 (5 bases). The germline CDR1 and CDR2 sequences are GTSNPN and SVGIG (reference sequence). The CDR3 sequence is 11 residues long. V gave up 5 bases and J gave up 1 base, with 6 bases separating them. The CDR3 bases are TGTGCCTGGCAGGGTTCCTACGAGCAGTACTTC. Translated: CAWQGSYEQYF.

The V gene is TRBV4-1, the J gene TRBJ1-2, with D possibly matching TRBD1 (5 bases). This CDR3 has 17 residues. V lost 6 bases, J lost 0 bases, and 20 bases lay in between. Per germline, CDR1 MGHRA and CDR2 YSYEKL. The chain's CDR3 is CASRSSRDGTSNYGYTF. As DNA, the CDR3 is TGCGCCAGCAGGTCAAGCCGGGACGGAACCTCTAACTATGGCTACACCTTC.

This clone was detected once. CDR3 loop: CASSLAGTLDTQYF. Here the CDR3 DNA reads TGTGCCAGCAGCTTGGCGGGAACCTTGGATACGCAGTATTTT. This chain joins TRBV5-4 and TRBJ2-3, with D perhaps TRBD2 (5 bases). The CDR3 totals 14 residues. Germline lookup yields CDR1 SGHNT and CDR2 YYREEE (reference sequence). Trimming pared 0 bases from V and 6 bases from J, leaving 11 bases between.

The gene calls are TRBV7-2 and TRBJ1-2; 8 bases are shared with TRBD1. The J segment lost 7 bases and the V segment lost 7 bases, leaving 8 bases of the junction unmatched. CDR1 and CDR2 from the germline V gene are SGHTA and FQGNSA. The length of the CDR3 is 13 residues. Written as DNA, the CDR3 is TGTGCCAGCAAGGGGTGGGGACAGGCTGGCTACACCTTC. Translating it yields CASKGWGQAGYTF.

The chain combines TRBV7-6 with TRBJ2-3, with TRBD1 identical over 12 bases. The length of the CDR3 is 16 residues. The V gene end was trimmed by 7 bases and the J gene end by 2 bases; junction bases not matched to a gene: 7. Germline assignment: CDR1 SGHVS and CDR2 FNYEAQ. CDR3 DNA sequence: TGTGCCAGCACCTCGGGGACAGGGGGCTTCACAGATACGCAGTATTTT. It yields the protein CASTSGTGGFTDTQYF. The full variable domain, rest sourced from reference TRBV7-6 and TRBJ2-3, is GAGVSQSPRYKVTKRGQDVALRCDPISGHVSLYWYRQALGQGPEFLTYFNYEAQQDKSGLPNDRFSAERPEGSISTLTIQRTEQRDSAMYRCASTSGTGGFTDTQYFGPGTRLTVL.